The TCR beta chain under discussion was sequenced for a study of T cells in localized non-small cell lung cancer. General study points: Clonality of T cells reached its maximum in uninvolved adjacent lung, surpassing tumor.

Repertoires were generated with immunoSEQ multiplex PCR, while TCRdb's copy carries only in-frame clones and drops some. The sample contains approximately 54,000 clones, just over 85% of which appear only once. The ends lost 0 bases at V and 5 bases at J; junction bases unmatched: 1. This CDR3 has 15 amino acids. Germline V gene lookup returns CDR1 SGDLS and CDR2 YYNGEE. To note about this clone: Its antigen is as yet unknown.

The source was peripheral blood, collected before any cancer treatment. This receptor was taken from a woman aged 35-70 years with stage I lung adenocarcinoma. The rearrangement links TRBV9 to TRBJ2-2, with 10 bases identical to TRBD2. CDR3 residues: CASSVVAGGTGELFF. CDR3 nucleotide sequence: TGTGCCAGCAGCGTAGTAGCGGGAGGTACCGGGGAGCTGTTTTTT.